This TCR beta chain was identified in a study of sequential checkpoint blockade in melanoma. Whole-study context: Arm A got nivolumab then ipilimumab; arm B the reverse, 1:1. Both treatment sequences were followed by maintenance nivolumab.

This CDR3 comprises 13 residues. Trimming took 5 bases from V and 4 from J; bases not matched to a gene: 4. Looked up from germline, CDR1 is SGHRS and CDR2 is YFSETQ. Produced via immunoSEQ multiplex PCR; TCRdb's table is partial and in-frame only. Among around 11,000 clones, approximately 67% were seen once, and the ten largest hold about 28%. As for treatment: randomized to nivolumab then ipilimumab (arm A) or the reverse (arm B). Patients had received no earlier DNA-damaging chemotherapy. Live CD3+CD8+ CD19− CD56− cells were sorted from PBMCs. This receptor was obtained from a human donor with melanoma. The specimen comprised CD8+ T cells sorted from blood (inferred from file names), sampled from a patient given nivolumab and ipilimumab in sequence. This chain joins TRBV5-1 and TRBJ2-5; TRBD1 agrees at 8 bases. The CDR3 DNA is TGCGCCAGCAGACCAGGGGGCGTAGAGACCCAGTACTTC. Residues: CASRPGGVETQYF.